This T cell receptor beta chain was observed in a study of cytomegalovirus exposure and HLA in healthy donors. Amplification used 60 Vbeta primers and 13 Jbeta primers. Using immunoSEQ multiplex PCR, the repertoire was profiled, and TCRdb retains in-frame clones only, with some absent. The sample carries about 200,000 clones, 75% to 90% recorded once. Germline assignment: CDR1 MNHEY and CDR2 SMNVEV (reference sequence). This CDR3 spans 14 amino acids. J gave up 6 bases and V 6 bases, and 5 bases lay outside the gene matches. Study conclusions and caveats: Donors were assumed by presence/absence analyses to have roughly uniform sequencing depth.

As concerns this clone: What it binds is unknown.

Sequencing input: PBMCs. The V and J genes are TRBV27 and TRBJ1-5; 10 bases line up with TRBD1. The TCR sequence derives from a woman aged 25 to 39 in good health and CMV-seronegative. Written as DNA, the CDR3 is TGTGCCAGCAGCCTCCGGACAGGGGGTCAGCCCCAGCATTTT. Amino acids: CASSLRTGGQPQHF.